Listed below are T cell receptor beta chains from one sample, sequenced in a study of shared clonotypes between healthy human individuals. Profiled with immunoSEQ multiplex PCR; TCRdb holds only in-frame clones, not every one. The table shows 2,100,000 or so clones, with around 95% occurring only once. The material sequenced was naive CD4+ T cells sorted from blood. These receptors were collected from a man younger than 30 in good health. CDR3s include the opening cysteine and the closing phenylalanine or tryptophan. The order of the fields is D gene, CDR3 length, V gene, J gene, clone size, CDR3 DNA, CDR3 protein. A D gene is named only where the DNA matches it firmly. For some rows the clone size is stated as once, few or many, or as a class when expanded; others skip it.

d_gene: .
len: 12
v_gene: TRBV7-9
j_gene: TRBJ1-4
abundance: .
CDR3nt: TGTGCCAGCAGCCAAATTGATGAAAAACTGTTTTTT
CDR3aa: CASSQIDEKLFF

d_gene: .
len: 16
v_gene: TRBV4-1
j_gene: TRBJ1-5
abundance: .
CDR3nt: TGCGCCAGCAGTCTAACAGAAGACTATAGCAATCAGCCCCAGCATTTT
CDR3aa: CASSLTEDYSNQPQHF

d_gene: .
len: 15
v_gene: TRBV6-5
j_gene: TRBJ1-4
abundance: once
CDR3nt: TGTGCCAGCAGAAAACGGACACTAACTAATGAAAAACTGTTTTTT
CDR3aa: CASRKRTLTNEKLFF

d_gene: TRBD1
len: 13
v_gene: TRBV19
j_gene: TRBJ1-2
abundance: few
CDR3nt: TGTGCCAGTACGGACAGGGGAGTGGATGGCTACACCTTC
CDR3aa: CASTDRGVDGYTF

d_gene: TRBD2
len: 14
v_gene: TRBV10-3
j_gene: TRBJ2-5
abundance: .
CDR3nt: TGTGCCATCATAGGCGGGAGGCTAGGGGAGACCCAGTACTTC
CDR3aa: CAIIGGRLGETQYF

d_gene: TRBD1
len: 14
v_gene: TRBV5-1
j_gene: TRBJ2-7
abundance: .
CDR3nt: TGCGCCAGCAGCTTGTACAGGGGGGACTACGAGCAGTACTTC
CDR3aa: CASSLYRGDYEQYF

d_gene: .
len: 12
v_gene: TRBV10-3
j_gene: TRBJ2-7
abundance: .
CDR3nt: TGTGCCATCAGTGTCCGCGGGTACGAGCAGTACTTC
CDR3aa: CAISVRGYEQYF

d_gene: .
len: 14
v_gene: TRBV28
j_gene: TRBJ1-2
abundance: .
CDR3nt: TGTGCCAGCCTCCCTCTACAGGTATACTATGGCTACACCTTC
CDR3aa: CASLPLQVYYGYTF

d_gene: TRBD2
len: 15
v_gene: TRBV2
j_gene: TRBJ2-7
abundance: .
CDR3nt: TGTGCCAGCAGTGAGGGTGGCGGGGGGGCTGGTGAGCAGTACTTC
CDR3aa: CASSEGGGGAGEQYF

d_gene: TRBD1
len: 17
v_gene: TRBV19
j_gene: TRBJ1-4
abundance: .
CDR3nt: TGTGCCAGTAGTATTGGGCCTCCTGGGACAGGGATAGGAAAACTGTTTTTT
CDR3aa: CASSIGPPGTGIGKLFF

d_gene: .
len: 13
v_gene: TRBV30
j_gene: TRBJ1-2
abundance: .
CDR3nt: TGTGCCTGGAGTTTGGGGGGGCAGGATGGCTACACCTTC
CDR3aa: CAWSLGGQDGYTF

d_gene: .
len: 14
v_gene: TRBV10-3
j_gene: TRBJ2-5
abundance: .
CDR3nt: TGTGCCATCAGTGAATCCGGGTCCCAAGAGACCCAGTACTTC
CDR3aa: CAISESGSQETQYF

d_gene: .
len: 13
v_gene: TRBV28
j_gene: TRBJ1-2
abundance: .
CDR3nt: TGTGCCACCCAATCTCGTGGTCGGGGTGGCTACACCTTC
CDR3aa: CATQSRGRGGYTF

d_gene: TRBD1
len: 18
v_gene: TRBV28
j_gene: TRBJ1-5
abundance: .
CDR3nt: TGTGCCAGCAGTCCCGGGACAGGGGGCCTGTATAGCAATCAGCCCCAGCATTTT
CDR3aa: CASSPGTGGLYSNQPQHF

d_gene: .
len: 15
v_gene: TRBV19
j_gene: TRBJ1-4
abundance: once
CDR3nt: TGTGCCAGTAGTATGGAAGGGACGGGGAATGAAAAACTGTTTTTT
CDR3aa: CASSMEGTGNEKLFF

d_gene: TRBD1
len: 14
v_gene: TRBV7-1
j_gene: TRBJ2-7
abundance: .
CDR3nt: TGTGCCAGCAGTTCAGGACAGGGGATCTACGAGCAGTACTTC
CDR3aa: CASSSGQGIYEQYF

d_gene: .
len: 14
v_gene: TRBV7-8
j_gene: TRBJ2-7
abundance: once
CDR3nt: TGTGCCAGCAGCTCCCGGGTCGGAGGCTACGAGCAGTACTTC
CDR3aa: CASSSRVGGYEQYF

d_gene: .
len: 14
v_gene: TRBV5-4
j_gene: TRBJ2-7
abundance: .
CDR3nt: TGTGCCAGCAGCTTTGAGCGACAGAGCTACGAGCAGTACTTC
CDR3aa: CASSFERQSYEQYF

d_gene: .
len: 14
v_gene: TRBV5-6
j_gene: TRBJ1-3
abundance: .
CDR3nt: TGTGCCAGCAGCTCCATTAACTCTGGAAACACCATATATTTT
CDR3aa: CASSSINSGNTIYF

d_gene: TRBD1
len: 16
v_gene: TRBV10-2
j_gene: TRBJ1-5
abundance: .
CDR3nt: TGCGCCAGCAGTGAGCCTGGGACAGGCCCAAGTCAGCCCCAGCATTTT
CDR3aa: CASSEPGTGPSQPQHF

d_gene: TRBD2
len: 18
v_gene: TRBV4-1
j_gene: TRBJ2-3
abundance: .
CDR3nt: TGCGCCAGCAGCCAAGCGAACCTAGCGGGGGGGGTTGGAGATACGCAGTATTTT
CDR3aa: CASSQANLAGGVGDTQYF

d_gene: .
len: 14
v_gene: TRBV30
j_gene: TRBJ1-2
abundance: .
CDR3nt: TGTGCCTGGAGTGTACAGGCGGCGTCGGGCGGCTACACCTTC
CDR3aa: CAWSVQAASGGYTF

d_gene: .
len: 11
v_gene: TRBV6-5
j_gene: TRBJ1-6
abundance: .
CDR3nt: TGTGCCAGCAGGGGACAAATTTTCCTCCACTTT
CDR3aa: CASRGQIFLHF

d_gene: .
len: 16
v_gene: TRBV4-3
j_gene: TRBJ2-2
abundance: .
CDR3nt: TGCGCCAGCAGCCAAAATTCCGGCCCGAACACCGGGGAGCTGTTTTTT
CDR3aa: CASSQNSGPNTGELFF

d_gene: TRBD2
len: 14
v_gene: TRBV9
j_gene: TRBJ2-7
abundance: .
CDR3nt: TGTGCCAGCAGCCCAAGGGGGACTAGCTACGAGCAGTACTTC
CDR3aa: CASSPRGTSYEQYF